This T cell receptor beta chain was captured by sequencing in a study of early T cells in non-severe SARS-CoV-2 infection. Study-level information: From unsorted whole blood, bulk RNA was sequenced, and the chains remained unpaired. General study results and limits: Private and CD4 specificities were missed by VDJdb matching, which favored anti-spike CD8 responses.

CDR1 is MNHEY and CDR2 is SVGAGI in the germline V gene. CDR3 size: 15 residues. V lost 5 bases and J 0 bases, leaving 10 bases between the germline ends. The protocol attached unique molecular identifiers to individual cDNA molecules. One entry per CDR3 protein, called by TCRdb with MiXCR from the 5' RACE reads. This repertoire shows tens of thousands of distinct CDR3 sequences, roughly a tenth found once; its top ten account for 5.5% to 7%. This clonotype was found a few times. Its matching antigen is unknown. This clonotype was sampled from an adult who was a healthcare worker with PCR-confirmed SARS-CoV-2 infection or an uninfected control (not recorded which). The material sequenced was whole blood. The rearrangement links TRBV6-5 to TRBJ1-4; tentative D call: TRBD1 (5 bases). Here the CDR3 reads CASSETAATNEKLFF. In DNA form, the CDR3 reads TGTGCCAGCAGTGAGACAGCAGCAACTAATGAAAAACTGTTTTTT.